Included here is one TCR beta chain sequence, with context. At least ten counts were recorded for this clonotype. No cognate antigen has been identified for it. No base quality information exists; no much larger clone differs at one position. The entry originates in a study of T cells in Graves' hyperthyroidism and ophthalmopathy (dated by TCRdb to between 2018 and 2021). Study-level background: Peripheral blood samples were taken at the time of initial diagnosis, prior to any treatment. The 75 to 100 discovery patients were randomly split 7:3 into training and test sets. Prospective prediction of ophthalmopathy was tested in an independent validation cohort consisting of fewer than 20 hyperthyroidism patients and 15 to 17 patients who later progressed to ophthalmopathy. Following sampling, methimazole starting at 30 mg daily was given to hyperthyroidism patients, and high-dose intravenous methylprednisolone was given to ophthalmopathy patients. According to the paper, TCR Vbeta CDR3 sequencing was carried out on over 130 peripheral blood samples, which came from approximately 43 ophthalmopathy, approximately 72 hyperthyroidism and around 17 progressor patients. A discovery cohort of about a hundred patients, about 40 with Graves' ophthalmopathy and 57 with stable Graves' hyperthyroidism, was used to find distinguishing TCR V-J signatures. In more than 5 Graves' hyperthyroidism patients, the study also compared T-cell repertoires from thyroid tissue with T-cell repertoires from blood.

Paper-wide results and their limitations: Sample size was not statistically predetermined, and investigators were not blinded to group allocation. In cross-validation, a model built on a 13 V-J signature told ophthalmopathy apart from stable hyperthyroidism with just under 90% sensitivity and about 81% specificity, and in testing the same model reached 80%/75%. In validation, progression to ophthalmopathy was predicted by the model with around 71% sensitivity and 72% to 85% specificity, a median of around 5.9 months before onset. Blood samples also contained most of the expanded thyroid clonotypes (frequency above 0.001), which suggests that blood repertoires may reflect thyroid immune responses.

Hyperthyroidism patients were newly diagnosed, had a disease duration of under 2 months, and were aged 18 to 65 years. Any patient with an uncontrolled infection, another autoimmune disease, pregnancy or lactation was excluded. Clinical symptoms, serum thyroxine and TRAb, thyroid ultrasound, and orbital computed tomography formed the basis for the diagnoses. For progressor patients, blood was drawn at the first diagnosis of hyperthyroidism, before any ophthalmopathy symptoms had appeared. PBMCs were isolated from 7.5 to 10 ml of fresh peripheral blood by Ficoll-Paque density gradient centrifugation. Progressor patients were first diagnosed with Graves' hyperthyroidism and then developed ophthalmopathy during follow-up. Total RNA was extracted using Trizol reagent, and RNA quality was assessed on an Agilent 2100 Bioanalyzer. In the germline V gene, CDR1 corresponds to SQVTM and CDR2 to ANQGSEA. Trimming accounts for 4 bases at V and 1 base at J, while the number of junction bases matched to no gene is 4. From cysteine to phenylalanine, the CDR3 is 13 amino acids long. Only the CDR3 part of the read is kept: 39 bases, read in frame from the first base.

The TCR beta CDR3 regions were amplified from RNA transcripts. The first round of RT-PCR for the TCR CDR3 was performed with the HTBI primer set and the Qiagen OneStep RT-PCR kit. The libraries were constructed in a second round of multiplex PCR and then size-selected and purified. Paired-end sequencing of the libraries was performed with 100 bp reads on an Illumina HiSeq2000. On the authors' methods: SOAPnuke was used to process the raw data, with reads discarded if the reads contained adapters or uncalled bases, had a mean Phred below 15, or lacked an exact constant-primer or identifier match. COPE v1.2.5 was used to merge high-quality paired reads, and clonotypes were defined as unique nucleotide sequences. MiTCR v1.1 was used to align clonotypes to the IMGT TRBV, TRBD and TRBJ reference segments. Analysis was restricted to V-J combinations with a frequency above 0.0001, which covered about 99% of repertoires. A TCS score was defined as the ratio between F50 (clonal expansion) and ExV (chaos), using BLOSUM62-based TCRdist between CDR3 peptides within each V-J. Welch's t-statistics and random forest reduced 514 V-J features to 13, which were used in a naive Bayes classifier (R e1071). Using fastp at Q25 and MiXCR, TCRdb reprocessed the public reads and kept productive beta chains. One record per CDR3 amino acid sequence lists the most common genes and DNA. TCRdb assigned the V and J calls; the authors' analysis was not used. For this sample the table gives roughly 290,000 distinct CDR3 sequences, of which more than 10% were detected only once. About 8% of the sample goes to the ten largest clones.

The TCR comes from a woman aged 30 to 39 with Graves' hyperthyroidism that later progressed to Graves' ophthalmopathy. The sequenced sample consisted of blood. This sequence uses TRBV29-1 and TRBJ2-7, with 7 bases in between that match TRBD2. The nucleotides read TGCAGCGTTGTAGCGGGCCTTTCCTACGAGCAGTACTTC. Translation gives CSVVAGLSYEQYF.